This entry is about one TCR beta chain. The data are from a study of blood T cell repertoires in COVID-19. Profiling relied on immunoSEQ multiplex PCR, and the TCRdb table lists in-frame clones only, not all of them. The table records roughly 480,000 clones, about 88% of them present only once. This CDR3 has 13 amino acids. Unmatched junction bases numbered 7, after V lost 4 bases and J lost 5 bases. CDR1 and CDR2 from the germline V gene are SQVTM and ANQGSEA. The source material was peripheral blood. The genes are TRBV29-1 and TRBJ1-1; TRBD1 matches 7 bases. This TCR derives from a man aged 18-30 years with COVID-19, enrolled during active disease. CDR3 region: CSVASAGGTEAFF. The CDR3 bases are TGCAGCGTTGCCTCGGCAGGGGGGACTGAAGCTTTCTTT. The full variable domain, with the rest looked up from reference TRBV29-1 and TRBJ1-1, is SAVISQKPSRDICQRGTSLTIQCQVDSQVTMMFWYRQQPGQSLTLIATANQGSEATYESGFVIDKFPISRPNLTFSTLTVSNMSPEDSSIYLCSVASAGGTEAFFGQGTRLTVV.